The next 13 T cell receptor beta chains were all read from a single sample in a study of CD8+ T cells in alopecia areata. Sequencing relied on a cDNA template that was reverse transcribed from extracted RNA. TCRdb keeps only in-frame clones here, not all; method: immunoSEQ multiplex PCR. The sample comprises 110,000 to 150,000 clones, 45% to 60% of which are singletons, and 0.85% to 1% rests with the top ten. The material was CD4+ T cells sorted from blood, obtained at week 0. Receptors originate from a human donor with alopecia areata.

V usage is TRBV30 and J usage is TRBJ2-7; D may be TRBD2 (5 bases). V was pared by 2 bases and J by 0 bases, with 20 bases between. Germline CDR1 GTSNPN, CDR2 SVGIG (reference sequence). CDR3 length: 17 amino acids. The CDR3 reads CAWSSQEGGVNSYEQYF. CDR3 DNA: TGTGCCTGGAGTTCCCAAGAGGGCGGAGTCAACTCCTACGAGCAGTACTTC.

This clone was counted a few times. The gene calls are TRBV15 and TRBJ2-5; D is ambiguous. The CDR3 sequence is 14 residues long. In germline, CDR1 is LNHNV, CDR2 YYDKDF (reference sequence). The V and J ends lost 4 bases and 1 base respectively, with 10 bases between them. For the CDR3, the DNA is TGTGCCACCAGCAACTCGGCGAGCCAAGAGACCCAGTACTTC. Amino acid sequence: CATSNSASQETQYF.

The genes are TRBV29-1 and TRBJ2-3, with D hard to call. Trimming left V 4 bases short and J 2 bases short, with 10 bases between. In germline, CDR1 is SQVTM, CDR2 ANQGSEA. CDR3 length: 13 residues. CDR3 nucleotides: TGCAGCGTTGTAAAGGGCCTCACAGATACGCAGTATTTT. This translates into CSVVKGLTDTQYF.

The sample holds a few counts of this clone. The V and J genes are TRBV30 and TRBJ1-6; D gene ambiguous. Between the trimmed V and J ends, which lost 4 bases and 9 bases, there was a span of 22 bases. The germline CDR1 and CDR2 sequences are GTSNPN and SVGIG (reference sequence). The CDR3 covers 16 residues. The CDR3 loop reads CAWTEGGVLYRSPLHF. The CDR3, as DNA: TGTGCCTGGACCGAAGGCGGGGTTCTTTACCGTTCACCCCTCCACTTT.

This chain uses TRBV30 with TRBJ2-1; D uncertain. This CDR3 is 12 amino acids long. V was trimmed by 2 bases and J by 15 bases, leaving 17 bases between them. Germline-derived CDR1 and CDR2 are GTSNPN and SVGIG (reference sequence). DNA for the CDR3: TGTGCCTGGAGTCTATCGTTGGCTTGGCGGTTCTTC. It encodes CAWSLSLAWRFF.

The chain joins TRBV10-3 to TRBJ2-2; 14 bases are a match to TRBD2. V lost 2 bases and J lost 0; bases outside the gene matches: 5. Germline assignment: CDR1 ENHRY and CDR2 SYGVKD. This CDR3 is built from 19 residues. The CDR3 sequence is CAISERGLAGVTNTGELFF. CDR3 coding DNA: TGTGCCATCAGTGAGAGGGGACTAGCGGGAGTGACGAACACCGGGGAGCTGTTTTTT.

Here the CDR3 reads CASSQAANYLYEQYF. CDR3 DNA: TGTGCCAGCAGCCAGGCCGCGAACTATCTCTACGAGCAGTACTTC. This chain joins TRBV11-2 and TRBJ2-7; D not resolved. CDR3 length: 15 amino acids. Germline assignment: CDR1 SGHAT and CDR2 FQNNGV. The ends were cut back, 5 bases at V and 3 bases at J, with 17 bases in the middle.

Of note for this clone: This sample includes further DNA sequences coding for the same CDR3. As DNA, the CDR3 is TGTGCCACCAGCAGAGTTGAAGAGACCCAGTACTTC. Residues: CATSRVEETQYF. The V gene is TRBV15, the J gene TRBJ2-5; D not resolved. The CDR3 covers 12 residues. The germline V gene has CDR1 LNHNV and CDR2 YYDKDF (reference sequence). V dropped 1 base and J dropped 3 bases, with 3 bases sitting between them.

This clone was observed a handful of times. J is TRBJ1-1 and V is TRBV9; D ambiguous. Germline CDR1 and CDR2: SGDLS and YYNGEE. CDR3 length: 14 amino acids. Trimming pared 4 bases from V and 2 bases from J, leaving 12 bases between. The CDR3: CASSSKMINTEAFF. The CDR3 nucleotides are TGTGCCAGCAGCTCTAAGATGATAAACACTGAAGCTTTCTTT.

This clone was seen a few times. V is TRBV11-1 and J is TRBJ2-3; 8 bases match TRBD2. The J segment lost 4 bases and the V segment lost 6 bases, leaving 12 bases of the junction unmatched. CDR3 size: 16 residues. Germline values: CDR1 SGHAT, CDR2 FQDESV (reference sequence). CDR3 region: CASSFYAGGGADTQYF. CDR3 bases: TGTGCCAGCAGTTTCTACGCGGGAGGAGGCGCAGATACGCAGTATTTT.

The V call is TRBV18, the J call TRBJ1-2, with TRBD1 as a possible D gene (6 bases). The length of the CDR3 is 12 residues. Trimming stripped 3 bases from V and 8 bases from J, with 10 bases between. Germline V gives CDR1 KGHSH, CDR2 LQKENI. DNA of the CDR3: TGTGCCAGCTCACCCCAGGGGTACGGCTACACCTTC. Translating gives CASSPQGYGYTF.

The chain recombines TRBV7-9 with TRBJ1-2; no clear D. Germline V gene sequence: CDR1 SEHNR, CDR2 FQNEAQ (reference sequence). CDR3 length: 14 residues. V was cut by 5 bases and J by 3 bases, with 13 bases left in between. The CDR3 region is CASSPSSGDYGYTF. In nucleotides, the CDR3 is TGTGCCAGCAGCCCAAGTAGCGGCGACTATGGCTACACCTTC.

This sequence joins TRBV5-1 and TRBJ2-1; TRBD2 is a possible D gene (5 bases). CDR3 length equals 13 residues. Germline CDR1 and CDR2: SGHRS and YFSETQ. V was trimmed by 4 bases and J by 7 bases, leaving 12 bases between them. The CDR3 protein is CASSAKLVNEQFF. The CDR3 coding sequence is TGCGCCAGCAGCGCGAAACTAGTAAATGAGCAGTTCTTC. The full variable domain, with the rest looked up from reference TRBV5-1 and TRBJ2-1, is KAGVTQTPRYLIKTRGQQVTLSCSPISGHRSVSWYQQTPGQGLQFLFEYFSETQRNKGNFPGRFSGRQFSNSRSEMNVSTLELGDSALYLCASSAKLVNEQFFGPGTRLTVL.